The 14 T cell receptor beta chains given below trace back to one sample, sequenced in a study of blood T cell repertoires in COVID-19. The method was immunoSEQ multiplex PCR; TCRdb's version includes in-frame clones alone and lacks a portion of them. The data contain fewer than 350,000 clones, roughly 86% of them singletons. The sequenced sample was peripheral blood. These TCRs come from a man between 25 and 39 years old with COVID-19, enrolled during active disease.

The CDR3 sequence is CASSITRGHYEQYF. CDR3 sequence (DNA): TGTGCCAGTAGTATTACCAGGGGCCACTACGAGCAGTACTTC. The chain has TRBV19 and TRBJ2-7; tentatively, D is TRBD1 (6 bases). Germline V gene data show CDR1 as LNHDA and CDR2 as SQIVND (reference sequence). V was pared by 3 bases and J by 3 bases, with 12 bases between. The CDR3 runs to 14 residues.

The genes are TRBV5-1 and TRBJ2-1, with TRBD1 matching over 9 bases. This CDR3 region has 17 residues. CDR1 and CDR2 from the germline V gene are SGHRS and YFSETQ. The ends lost 0 bases at V and 4 bases at J; junction bases unmatched: 8. The CDR3 bases are TGCGCCAGCAGCTTGGCCTTTGGACAGGGGAATTACAATGAGCAGTTCTTC. This sequence encodes CASSLAFGQGNYNEQFF.

The rearrangement links TRBV24-1 to TRBJ1-1, with 8 bases fitting TRBD1. Germline values: CDR1 KGHDR, CDR2 SFDVKD. With 3 bases clipped from V and 10 bases from J, the junction kept 6 bases outside the gene matches. This CDR3 region has 13 residues. The CDR3 DNA is TGTGCCACCAGTGATCATACAGGGGGGGGAGCTTTCTTT. Translating it yields CATSDHTGGGAFF.

This chain links TRBV30 with TRBJ1-1; D might be TRBD1 (6 bases). V gave up 4 bases and J gave up 11 bases, with 23 bases separating them. The germline V gene encodes CDR1 GTSNPN and CDR2 SVGIG (reference sequence). There are 14 residues in the CDR3. The CDR3 loop reads CAWTAGSKGTTAFF. In DNA, the CDR3 is TGTGCCTGGACCGCTGGATCGAAGGGGACAACGGCTTTCTTT.

J is TRBJ2-1 and V is TRBV7-2; TRBD2 matches at 11 bases. Trimming removed 0 bases from V and 15 bases from J; junction bases left unmatched: 7. The CDR3 runs to 14 residues. Germline loops: CDR1 SGHTA, CDR2 FQGNSA. The CDR3 loop is CASSLASGRADWFF. The CDR3 nucleotides read TGTGCCAGCAGCTTAGCTAGCGGGAGGGCCGATTGGTTCTTC.

The J gene is TRBJ2-1, the V gene TRBV5-1; 9 nucleotides align to TRBD1. V lost 2 bases and J lost 0; bases outside the gene matches: 9. The CDR3 has 18 residues. Germline CDR1 reads SGHRS; CDR2 reads YFSETQ. The CDR3 reads CASSFPTGTGNSYNEQFF. The CDR3 region has the DNA TGCGCCAGCAGCTTTCCCACCGGGACAGGGAACTCCTACAATGAGCAGTTCTTC.

The rearrangement joins TRBV29-1 to TRBJ2-3; 10 bases match TRBD2. V lost 7 bases, J lost 3 bases, and 7 bases stayed unmatched. The germline V gene has CDR1 SQVTM and CDR2 ANQGSEA. CDR3 size: 14 residues. The CDR3, as DNA: TGCAGCGGGGGGGCTAGCGGGAGTACAGATACGCAGTATTTT. Its protein is CSGGASGSTDTQYF.

This rearrangement joins TRBV7-3 to TRBJ2-3, with 7 nucleotides matching TRBD2. The CDR3 is 16 residues long. V lost 2 bases, J lost 1 base, and 6 bases stayed unmatched. Germline values: CDR1 SGHTA, CDR2 FQGTGA. CDR3 in amino acids: CASSLSGGLRTDTQYF. The CDR3 DNA is TGTGCCAGCAGCTTATCGGGGGGACTCCGCACAGATACGCAGTATTTT.

The V gene is TRBV6-2 or TRBV6-3, the J gene TRBJ2-1, with 7 positions matching TRBD1. CDR1 MNHEY and CDR2 SVGEGT come from the germline V gene. The CDR3 has 16 amino acids. Losses at the gene ends were 3 bases for V and 2 bases for J; bases not matched to a gene: 7. In DNA form, the CDR3 reads TGTGCCAGCAGTTATGGGACAGTACCCCCCTACAATGAGCAGTTCTTC. Its protein is CASSYGTVPPYNEQFF.

The V and J genes are TRBV7-3 and TRBJ2-7; D gene uncertain. Germline V gives CDR1 SGHTA, CDR2 FQGTGA. This CDR3 comprises 14 residues. The ends were cut back, 2 bases at V and 3 bases at J, with 11 bases in the middle. Here the CDR3 reads CASSLPYPLYEQYF. CDR3 DNA: TGTGCCAGCAGCTTACCCTACCCTCTCTACGAGCAGTACTTC.

The chain recombines TRBV5-4 with TRBJ2-4; 8 nucleotides line up with TRBD2. With V trimmed by 0 bases and J by 7 bases, 3 bases remained unmatched. CDR1 is SGHNT and CDR2 is YYREEE in the germline V gene (reference sequence). The CDR3 has 14 residues. The CDR3 protein is CASSLGTSWNIQYF. The CDR3 DNA reads as TGTGCCAGCAGCTTGGGGACTAGCTGGAACATTCAGTACTTC.

The CDR3 sequence is CASSDRAKNIQYF. The CDR3 DNA reads TGTGCCAGCAGCGACAGGGCCAAAAACATTCAGTACTTC. The V and J genes are TRBV28 and TRBJ2-4; D is possibly TRBD1 (6 bases). CDR1 and CDR2 from the germline V gene are MDHEN and SYDVKM. Trimming removed 6 bases at V and 1 base at J, with 7 bases between. The CDR3 is 13 residues long.

CDR3 sequence: CASSTGTGALYGYTF. CDR3 sequence (DNA): TGTGCCAGCAGTACCGGGACAGGGGCACTCTATGGCTACACCTTC. J is TRBJ1-2 and V is TRBV28; 10 nucleotides match TRBD1. The CDR3 is 15 amino acids. Trimming took 5 bases from V and 4 from J; bases not matched to a gene: 7. Looked up from germline, CDR1 is MDHEN and CDR2 is SYDVKM.

This chain joins TRBV30 and TRBJ1-5; D not resolved. Germline CDR1 and CDR2: GTSNPN and SVGIG (reference sequence). The CDR3 covers 13 residues. Trimming shortened V by 0 bases and J by 4 bases, and 7 bases separated the two germline ends. CDR3 coding DNA: TGTGCCTGGAGTGTACGAGATAATCAGCCCCAGCATTTT. Translated, it gives CAWSVRDNQPQHF.